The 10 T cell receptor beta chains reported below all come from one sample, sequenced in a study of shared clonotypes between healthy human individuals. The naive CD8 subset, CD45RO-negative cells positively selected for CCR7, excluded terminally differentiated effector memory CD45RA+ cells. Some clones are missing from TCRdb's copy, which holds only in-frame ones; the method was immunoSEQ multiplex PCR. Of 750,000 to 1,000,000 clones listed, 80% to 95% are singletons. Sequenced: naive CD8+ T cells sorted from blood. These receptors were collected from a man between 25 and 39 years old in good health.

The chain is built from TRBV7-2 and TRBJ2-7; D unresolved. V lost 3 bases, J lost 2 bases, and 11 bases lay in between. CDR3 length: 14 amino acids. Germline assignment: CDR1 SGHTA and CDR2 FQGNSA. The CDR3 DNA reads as TGTGCCAGCAGCTTGCATCGGCTGACCTACGAGCAGTACTTC. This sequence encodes CASSLHRLTYEQYF.

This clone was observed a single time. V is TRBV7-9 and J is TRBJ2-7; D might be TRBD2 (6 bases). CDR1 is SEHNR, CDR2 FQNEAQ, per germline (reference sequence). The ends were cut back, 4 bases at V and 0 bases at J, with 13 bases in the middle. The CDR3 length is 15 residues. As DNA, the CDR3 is TGTGCCAGCAGCTCGGGACTGCTAACCTCCTACGAGCAGTACTTC. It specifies CASSSGLLTSYEQYF.

The CDR3 spells CASLREYSNQPQHF. CDR3 DNA: TGTGCCAGTTTAAGGGAATATAGCAATCAGCCCCAGCATTTT. This chain connects TRBV28 to TRBJ1-5, with D unresolved. Germline values: CDR1 MDHEN, CDR2 SYDVKM. The CDR3 covers 14 residues. V was clipped by 9 bases and J by 0 bases, with 12 bases between them. Full variable domain (missing parts from reference TRBV28 and TRBJ1-5): DVKVTQSSRYLVKRTGEKVFLECVQDMDHENMFWYRQDPGLGLRLIYFSYDVKMKEKGDIPEGYSVSREKKERFSLILESASTNQTSMYLCASLREYSNQPQHFGDGTRLSIL.

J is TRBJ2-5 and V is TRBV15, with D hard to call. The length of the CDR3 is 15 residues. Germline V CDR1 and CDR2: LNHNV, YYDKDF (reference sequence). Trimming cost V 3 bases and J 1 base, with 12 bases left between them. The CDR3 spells CATSRGSVGQETQYF. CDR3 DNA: TGTGCCACCAGCAGGGGGTCGGTTGGCCAAGAGACCCAGTACTTC. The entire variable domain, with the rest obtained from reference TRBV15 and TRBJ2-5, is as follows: DAMVIQNPRYQVTQFGKPVTLSCSQTLNHNVMYWYQQKSSQAPKLLFHYYDKDFNNEADTPDNFQSRRPNTSFCFLDIRSPGLGDTAMYLCATSRGSVGQETQYFGPGTRLLVL.

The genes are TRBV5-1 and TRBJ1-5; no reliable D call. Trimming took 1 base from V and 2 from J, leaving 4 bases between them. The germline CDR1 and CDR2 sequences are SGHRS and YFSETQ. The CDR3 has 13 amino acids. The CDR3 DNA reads TGCGCCAGCAGCTTGTCGGGCAATCAGCCCCAGCATTTT. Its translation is CASSLSGNQPQHF. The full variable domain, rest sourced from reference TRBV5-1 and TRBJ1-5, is KAGVTQTPRYLIKTRGQQVTLSCSPISGHRSVSWYQQTPGQGLQFLFEYFSETQRNKGNFPGRFSGRQFSNSRSEMNVSTLELGDSALYLCASSLSGNQPQHFGDGTRLSIL.

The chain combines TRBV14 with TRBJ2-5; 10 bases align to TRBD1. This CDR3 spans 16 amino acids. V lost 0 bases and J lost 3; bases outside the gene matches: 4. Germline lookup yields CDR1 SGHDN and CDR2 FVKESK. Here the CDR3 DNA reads TGTGCCAGCAGCCAAGAACGACAGGGGGCGGAAGAGACCCAGTACTTC. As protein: CASSQERQGAEETQYF.

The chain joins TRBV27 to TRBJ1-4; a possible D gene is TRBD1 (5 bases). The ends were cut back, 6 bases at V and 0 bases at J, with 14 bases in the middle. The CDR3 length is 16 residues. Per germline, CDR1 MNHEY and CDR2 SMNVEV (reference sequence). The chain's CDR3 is CASRTLGAATNEKLFF. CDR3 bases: TGTGCCAGCAGAACTCTCGGGGCTGCAACTAATGAAAAACTGTTTTTT.

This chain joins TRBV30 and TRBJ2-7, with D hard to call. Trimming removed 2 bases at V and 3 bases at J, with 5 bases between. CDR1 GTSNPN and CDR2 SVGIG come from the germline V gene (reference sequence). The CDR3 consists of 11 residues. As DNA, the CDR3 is TGTGCCTGGAGTTGGGACTACGAGCAGTACTTC. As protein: CAWSWDYEQYF.

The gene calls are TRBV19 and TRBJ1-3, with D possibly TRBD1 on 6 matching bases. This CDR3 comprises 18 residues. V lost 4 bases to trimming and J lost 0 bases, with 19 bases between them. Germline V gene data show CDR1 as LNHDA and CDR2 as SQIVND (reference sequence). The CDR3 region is CASSTGQRKSTSGNTIYF. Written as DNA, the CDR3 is TGTGCCAGTAGTACCGGACAGAGAAAATCAACCTCTGGAAACACCATATATTTT.

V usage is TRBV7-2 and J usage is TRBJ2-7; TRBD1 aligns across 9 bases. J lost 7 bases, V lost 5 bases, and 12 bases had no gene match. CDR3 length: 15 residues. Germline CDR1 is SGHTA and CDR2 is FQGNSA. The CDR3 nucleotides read TGTGCCAGCAGCATAGGGACAGGGTATGATCGAGAGCAGTACTTC. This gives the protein CASSIGTGYDREQYF.